This T cell receptor (beta chain) was found in a study of breast tumors, draining lymph nodes, adjacent tissues. General observations from the study: That most tumor T cells come from lymph nodes remained unproven. Luminal-like breast cancer showed significantly higher tumor–nontumor repertoire similarity than basal-like. The data were judged consistent with most tumor T cells coming from lymph node and expanding in tumor. Tumor repertoires ranked between lymph nodes and nontumor tissue in diversity, with V and J gene preferences.

TCRdb recomputed calls from the multiplex PCR reads with MiXCR, one row per CDR3 protein. Here the sample spans hundreds of thousands of distinct CDR3 sequences, about 30% being singletons. Axillary draining lymph nodes of breast cancer patients supplied the node samples. This clonotype was seen many times. Antigen specificity is unknown. The sequence was collected from a female donor with breast cancer. Some clones in this sample may be carry-over from other donors' samples. Sequencing was carried out using axillary lymph node tissue.

CDR3 region: CAWSEGQSNQPQHF. CDR3 bases: TGTGCCTGGAGTGAGGGACAGAGCAATCAGCCCCAGCATTTT. The chain combines TRBV30 with TRBJ1-5; 7 positions match TRBD1. Germline lookup yields CDR1 GTSNPN and CDR2 SVGIG (reference sequence). Unmatched junction bases numbered 1, after V lost 1 base and J lost 1 base. The CDR3 loop spans 14 amino acids.